The 18 T cell receptor beta chains presented below share a single source sample, sequenced in a study of OX40 agonist ivuxolimab in advanced cancers. Profiling relied on immunoSEQ multiplex PCR, and the TCRdb table lists in-frame clones only, not all of them. The sample comprises tens of thousands of clones, 84% of which are singletons, and about 35% rests with the top ten. The specimen comprised CD4+ or CD8+ T cells sorted from blood, sampled in a trial of the OX40 agonist ivuxolimab. The origin of the receptors is an adult with an advanced solid tumor such as melanoma, head and neck, liver or kidney cancer.

The chain combines TRBV30 with TRBJ1-1; D unresolved. The CDR3 has 12 residues. V shed 1 base and J shed 1 base, with 4 bases lying between them. Germline V gene lookup returns CDR1 GTSNPN and CDR2 SVGIG (reference sequence). Here the CDR3 DNA reads TGTGCCTGGAGTGCAGGGAACACTGAAGCTTTCTTT. This sequence encodes CAWSAGNTEAFF. The variable domain in full, with the rest retrieved from reference TRBV30 and TRBJ1-1, is SQTIHQWPATLVQPVGSPLSLECTVEGTSNPNLYWYRQAAGRGLQLLFYSVGIGQISSEVPQNLSASRPQDRQFILSSKKLLLSDSGFYLCAWSAGNTEAFFGQGTRLTVV.

This clone was seen a handful of times. The chain combines TRBV5-1 with TRBJ1-1; D is uncertain. Germline V CDR1 and CDR2: SGHRS, YFSETQ. V dropped 3 bases and J dropped 4 bases, with 7 bases sitting between them. The CDR3 is 12 residues long. The CDR3 region is CASSYGATEAFF. In nucleotides, the CDR3 is TGCGCCAGCAGCTACGGAGCCACTGAAGCTTTCTTT.

The chain employs TRBV5-1 and TRBJ1-2, with TRBD1 as a possible D gene (6 bases). Per germline, CDR1 SGHRS and CDR2 YFSETQ. The CDR3 spans 16 residues. V was clipped by 0 bases and J by 5 bases, with 17 bases between them. The CDR3 spells CASSLEAGGAGYGYTF. CDR3 DNA: TGCGCCAGCAGCTTGGAGGCGGGGGGCGCTGGGTATGGCTACACCTTC.

The V gene is TRBV9, the J gene TRBJ1-1; tentatively, D is TRBD1 (5 bases). The length of the CDR3 is 14 residues. From germline, CDR1 is SGDLS and CDR2 YYNGEE. Trimming left V 4 bases short and J 6 bases short, with 16 bases between. The CDR3 reads CASSPSGTASEAFF. The CDR3 bases are TGTGCCAGCAGCCCCTCCGGGACTGCATCTGAAGCTTTCTTT.

The chain joins TRBV27 to TRBJ2-1; 8 positions agree with TRBD2. The junction had 3 bases not matched to a gene; V was cut back by 6 bases and J by 5 bases. The CDR3 has 13 residues. The V gene's germline CDR1 is MNHEY and CDR2 SMNVEV (reference sequence). The CDR3 sequence: CASREAGDNEQFF. CDR3 nucleotides: TGTGCCAGCAGGGAAGCGGGGGACAATGAGCAGTTCTTC.

This chain joins TRBV5-4 and TRBJ2-3, with 13 bases matching TRBD2. J gave up 5 bases and V 0 bases, and 9 bases lay outside the gene matches. The CDR3 contains 18 residues. Germline CDR1 SGHNT, CDR2 YYREEE (reference sequence). Written as DNA, the CDR3 is TGTGCCAGCAGCTTGGACGGGACTAGCGGGATTGTAAGAGATACGCAGTATTTT. Translated, it gives CASSLDGTSGIVRDTQYF.

The rearrangement joins TRBV7-3 to TRBJ2-5; 7 bases align to TRBD1. The CDR3 length is 15 residues. J gave up 1 base and V 0 bases, and 2 bases lay outside the gene matches. Germline assignment: CDR1 SGHTA and CDR2 FQGTGA. The CDR3 loop reads CASSLTGGGQETQYF. CDR3 coding DNA: TGTGCCAGCAGCTTAACAGGGGGCGGCCAAGAGACCCAGTACTTC.

J is TRBJ1-1 and V is TRBV2; D perhaps matches TRBD1 (5 bases). Deletions cut 7 bases from V and 3 bases from J, with 15 bases between. The CDR3 is 14 residues long. Germline V CDR1 and CDR2: SNHLY, FYNNEI. The CDR3 is CASMGGDWDTEAFF. Here the CDR3 DNA reads TGTGCCAGCATGGGAGGGGATTGGGACACTGAAGCTTTCTTT.

CDR3 sequence reads: CASSKRRDYLSTDTQYF. DNA of the CDR3: TGTGCCAGCAGCAAAAGGCGGGACTACCTTTCGACAGATACGCAGTATTTT. V usage is TRBV7-9 and J usage is TRBJ2-3, with 7 bases identical to TRBD2. CDR3 length equals 17 residues. After removal of 5 bases from V and 3 bases from J, the junction contained 14 bases not matched to a gene. Germline loops: CDR1 SEHNR, CDR2 FQNEAQ (reference sequence).

The genes are TRBV5-1 and TRBJ2-1; 9 bases fit TRBD2. With 4 bases clipped from V and 2 bases from J, the junction kept 4 bases outside the gene matches. CDR3 length: 15 residues. Germline CDR1 is SGHRS and CDR2 is YFSETQ. The CDR3 DNA reads as TGCGCCAGCAGCCCCCGACTAGCGGCCTACAATGAGCAGTTCTTC. Protein: CASSPRLAAYNEQFF.

The genes are TRBV1 and TRBJ2-4; TRBD2, the table's D call, lacks a check against the DNA. TRBV1 is assigned pseudogene status. CDR3 length equals 19 residues. CDR3 amino acids: CTSSQEPAGGPLAKNIQYF. CDR3 bases: TGCACCAGCAGCCAGGAGCCAGCGGGAGGGCCACTAGCCAAAAACATTCAGTACTTC.

V usage is TRBV27 and J usage is TRBJ2-5; 7 nucleotides agree with TRBD1. The trim removed 2 bases at V and 5 bases at J, leaving 11 bases unmatched. The CDR3 has 16 amino acids. Per the germline V gene, CDR1 is MNHEY and CDR2 is SMNVEV (reference sequence). This chain's CDR3 is CASSLALTRGWETQYF. Written as DNA, the CDR3 is TGTGCCAGCAGTTTAGCCCTCACCAGGGGGTGGGAGACCCAGTACTTC.

The J gene is TRBJ2-7, the V gene TRBV29-1; D is possibly TRBD1 (5 bases). The germline V gene encodes CDR1 SQVTM and CDR2 ANQGSEA. V was trimmed by 5 bases and J by 3 bases, leaving 14 bases between them. The CDR3 consists of 13 residues. DNA for the CDR3: TGCAGCGTTTTATTCGACAGTCGCTACGAGCAGTACTTC. Translating it yields CSVLFDSRYEQYF.

The chain recombines TRBV6-7 with TRBJ2-5; TRBD2 matches 11 bases. TRBV6-7 is an ORF; its function is uncertain. The trim removed 9 bases at V and 3 bases at J, leaving 3 bases unmatched. The CDR3 consists of 13 residues. The CDR3 bases are TGTGCCAGGGGGACTAGCGGAAAAGAGACCCAGTACTTC. Residues: CARGTSGKETQYF.

This CDR3 reads CAISESIGVRAPYEQYF. The CDR3 DNA reads as TGTGCCATCAGTGAGTCGATCGGGGTCCGGGCCCCCTACGAGCAGTACTTC. The V call is TRBV10-3, the J call TRBJ2-5, with D possibly being TRBD2 (5 bases). The DNA end favors TRBJ2-7, so the J call may be wrong. Germline V gene lookup returns CDR1 ENHRY and CDR2 SYGVKD. This CDR3 comprises 17 residues.

The chain has TRBV7-9 and TRBJ1-4; no reliable D call. Trimming took 5 bases from V and 6 from J, leaving 7 bases between them. The CDR3 sequence is 12 residues long. Germline assignment: CDR1 SEHNR and CDR2 FQNEAQ (reference sequence). CDR3 in amino acids: CASSGRDEKLFF. The CDR3 coding sequence is TGTGCCAGCAGCGGGCGAGATGAAAAACTGTTTTTT.

This sequence joins TRBV5-1 and TRBJ1-3; D might be TRBD1 (5 bases). Trimming removed 5 bases at V and 4 bases at J, with 13 bases between. The CDR3 length is 14 residues. Germline CDR1 reads SGHRS; CDR2 reads YFSETQ. The DNA of the CDR3 is TGCGCCAGCAGTTTCGACAGTTACGGAAACACCATATATTTT. Its translation is CASSFDSYGNTIYF.

The chain employs TRBV28 and TRBJ2-1, with D perhaps TRBD2 (6 bases). Per the germline V gene, CDR1 is MDHEN and CDR2 is SYDVKM. Between the trimmed V and J ends, which lost 3 bases and 7 bases, there was a span of 16 bases. The CDR3 spans 15 residues. CDR3 DNA: TGTGCCAGCAGTTTGATGGGGGGACTTTCTAATGAGCAGTTCTTC. It specifies CASSLMGGLSNEQFF.